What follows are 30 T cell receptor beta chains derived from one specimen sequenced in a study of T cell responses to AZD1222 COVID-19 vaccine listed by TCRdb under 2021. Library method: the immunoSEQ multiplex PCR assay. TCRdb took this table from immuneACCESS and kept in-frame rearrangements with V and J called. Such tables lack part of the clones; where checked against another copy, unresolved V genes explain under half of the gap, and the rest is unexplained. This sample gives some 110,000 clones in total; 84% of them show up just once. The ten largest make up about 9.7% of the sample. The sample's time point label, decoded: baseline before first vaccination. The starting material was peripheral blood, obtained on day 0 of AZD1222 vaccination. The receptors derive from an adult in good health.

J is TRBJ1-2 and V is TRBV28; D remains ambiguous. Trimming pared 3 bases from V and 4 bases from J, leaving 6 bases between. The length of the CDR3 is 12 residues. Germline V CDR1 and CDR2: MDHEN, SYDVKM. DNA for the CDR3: TGTGCCAGCAGTTTGAGTGGCTATGGCTACACCTTC. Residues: CASSLSGYGYTF.

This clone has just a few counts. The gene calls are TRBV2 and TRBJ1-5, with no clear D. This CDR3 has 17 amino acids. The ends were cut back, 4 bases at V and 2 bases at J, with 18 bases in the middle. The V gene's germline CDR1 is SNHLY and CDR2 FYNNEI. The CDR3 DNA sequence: TGTGCCAGCAGTGTAAGGGCCGGGTCCTCGGGCAATCAGCCCCAGCATTTT. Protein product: CASSVRAGSSGNQPQHF.

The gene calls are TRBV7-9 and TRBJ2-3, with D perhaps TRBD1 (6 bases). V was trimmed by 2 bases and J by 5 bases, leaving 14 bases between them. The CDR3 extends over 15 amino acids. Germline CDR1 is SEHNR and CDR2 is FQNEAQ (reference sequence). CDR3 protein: CASSLIRGGRDTQYF. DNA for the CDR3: TGTGCCAGCAGCTTAATACGTGGGGGCAGAGATACGCAGTATTTT.

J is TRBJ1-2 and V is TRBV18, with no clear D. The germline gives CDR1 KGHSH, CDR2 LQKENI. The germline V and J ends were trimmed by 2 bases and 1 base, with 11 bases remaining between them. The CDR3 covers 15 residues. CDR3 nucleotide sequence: TGTGCCAGCTCACCAGGGCCCGGGATTAACTATGGCTACACCTTC. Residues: CASSPGPGINYGYTF. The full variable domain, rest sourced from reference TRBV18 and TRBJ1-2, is NAGVMQNPRHLVRRRGQEARLRCSPMKGHSHVYWYRQLPEEGLKFMVYLQKENIIDESGMPKERFSAEFPKEGPSILRIQQVVRGDSAAYFCASSPGPGINYGYTFGSGTRLTVV.

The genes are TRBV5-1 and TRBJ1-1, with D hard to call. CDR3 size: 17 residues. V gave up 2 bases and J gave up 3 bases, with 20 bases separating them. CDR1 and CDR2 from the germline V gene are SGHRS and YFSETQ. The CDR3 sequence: CASSFFPPHNADTEAFF. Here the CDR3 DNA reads TGCGCCAGCAGCTTTTTCCCCCCTCATAACGCGGACACTGAAGCTTTCTTT.

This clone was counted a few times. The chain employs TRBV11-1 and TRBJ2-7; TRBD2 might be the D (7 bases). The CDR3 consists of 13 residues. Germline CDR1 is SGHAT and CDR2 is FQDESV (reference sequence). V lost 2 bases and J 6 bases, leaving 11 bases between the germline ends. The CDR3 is CASSLNGGPEQYF. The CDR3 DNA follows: TGTGCCAGCAGCTTAAACGGGGGGCCCGAGCAGTACTTC.

The CDR3 sequence: CSSGRSTLNTEAFF. DNA of the CDR3: TGCAGCTCGGGGCGGTCTACCTTGAACACTGAAGCTTTCTTT. The chain is built from TRBV29-1 and TRBJ1-1; weak D call: TRBD1 (5 bases). The germline CDR1 and CDR2 sequences are SQVTM and ANQGSEA. CDR3 length equals 14 residues. V was pared by 8 bases and J by 0 bases, with 16 bases between.

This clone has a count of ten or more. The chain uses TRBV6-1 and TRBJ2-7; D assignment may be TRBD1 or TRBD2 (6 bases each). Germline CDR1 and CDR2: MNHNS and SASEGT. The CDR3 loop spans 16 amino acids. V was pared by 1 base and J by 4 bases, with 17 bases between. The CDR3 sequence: CASSEGWGAGSYEQYF. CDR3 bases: TGTGCCAGCAGTGAAGGGTGGGGGGCAGGATCTTACGAGCAGTACTTC.

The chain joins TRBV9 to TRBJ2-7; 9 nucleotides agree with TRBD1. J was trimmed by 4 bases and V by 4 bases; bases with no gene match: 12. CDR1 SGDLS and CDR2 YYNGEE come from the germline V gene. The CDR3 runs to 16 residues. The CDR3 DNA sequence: TGTGCCAGCAGCCCCACTGGACAGGGGTTTAGATACGAGCAGTACTTC. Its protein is CASSPTGQGFRYEQYF.

The CDR3 region is CASTRYGTGVSPLHF. CDR3 DNA sequence: TGTGCCAGTACCCGTTACGGGACAGGGGTCTCACCCCTCCACTTT. The rearrangement uses TRBV19 and TRBJ1-6; the match to TRBD1 covers 10 bases. Trimming removed 7 bases from V and 10 bases from J; junction bases left unmatched: 10. Per the germline V gene, CDR1 is LNHDA and CDR2 is SQIVND (reference sequence). The CDR3 length is 15 residues.

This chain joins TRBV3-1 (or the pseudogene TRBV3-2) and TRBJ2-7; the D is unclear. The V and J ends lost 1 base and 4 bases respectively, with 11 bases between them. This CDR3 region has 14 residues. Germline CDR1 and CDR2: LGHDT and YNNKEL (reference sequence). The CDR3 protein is CASSQGNPPYEQYF. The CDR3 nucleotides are TGTGCCAGCAGCCAAGGCAACCCCCCGTACGAGCAGTACTTC.

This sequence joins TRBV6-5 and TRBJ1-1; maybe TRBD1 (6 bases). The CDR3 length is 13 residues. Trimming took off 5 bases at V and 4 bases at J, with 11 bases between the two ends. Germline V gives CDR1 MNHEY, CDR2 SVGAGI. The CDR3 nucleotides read TGTGCCAGCAGTCGTCAGGGGACCACTGAAGCTTTCTTT. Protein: CASSRQGTTEAFF.

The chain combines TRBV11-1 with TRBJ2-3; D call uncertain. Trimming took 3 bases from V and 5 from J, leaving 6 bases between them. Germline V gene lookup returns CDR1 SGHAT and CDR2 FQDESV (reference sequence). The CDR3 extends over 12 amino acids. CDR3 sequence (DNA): TGTGCCAGCAGCTTTGTCGGAGATACGCAGTATTTT. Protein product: CASSFVGDTQYF.

The CDR3 is CASSQDGRDETQYF. The CDR3 bases are TGTGCCAGCAGCCAAGACGGCAGGGATGAGACCCAGTACTTC. V gene TRBV4-2 combines with J gene TRBJ2-5; perhaps TRBD1 as D (5 bases). The germline V and J ends were trimmed by 0 bases and 5 bases, with 10 bases remaining between them. Germline V lookup: CDR1 LGHNA, CDR2 YNFKEQ. The CDR3 contains 14 residues.

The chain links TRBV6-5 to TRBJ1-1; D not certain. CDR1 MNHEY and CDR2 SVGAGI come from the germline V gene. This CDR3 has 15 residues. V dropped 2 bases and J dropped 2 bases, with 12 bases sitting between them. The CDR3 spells CASSYALTVNTEAFF. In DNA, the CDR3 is TGTGCCAGCAGTTACGCCCTCACGGTAAACACTGAAGCTTTCTTT.

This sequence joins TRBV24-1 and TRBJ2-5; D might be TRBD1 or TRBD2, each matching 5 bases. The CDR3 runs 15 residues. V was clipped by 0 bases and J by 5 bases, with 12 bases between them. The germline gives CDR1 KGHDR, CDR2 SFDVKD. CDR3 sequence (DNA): TGTGCCACCAGTGATTTGCAAGGGACGGAGGAGACCCAGTACTTC. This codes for CATSDLQGTEETQYF.

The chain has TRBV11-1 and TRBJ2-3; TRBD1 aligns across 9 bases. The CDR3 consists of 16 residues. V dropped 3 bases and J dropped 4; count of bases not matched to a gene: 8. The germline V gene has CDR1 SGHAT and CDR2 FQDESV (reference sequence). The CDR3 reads CASSLGQGIIPDTQYF. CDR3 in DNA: TGTGCCAGCAGCTTGGGACAGGGAATTATACCAGATACGCAGTATTTT.

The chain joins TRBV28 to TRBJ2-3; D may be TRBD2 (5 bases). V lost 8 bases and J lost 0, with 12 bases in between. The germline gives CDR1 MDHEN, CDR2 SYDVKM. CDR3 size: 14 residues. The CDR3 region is CASRGQVSTDTQYF. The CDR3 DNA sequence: TGTGCCAGCCGCGGGCAGGTTAGCACAGATACGCAGTATTTT.

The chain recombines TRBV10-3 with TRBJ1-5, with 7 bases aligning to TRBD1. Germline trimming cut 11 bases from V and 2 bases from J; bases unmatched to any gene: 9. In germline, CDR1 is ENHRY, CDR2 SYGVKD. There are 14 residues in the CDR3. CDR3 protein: CASNDRVGNQPQHF. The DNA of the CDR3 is TGTGCCTCGAACGACAGGGTCGGCAATCAGCCCCAGCATTTT.

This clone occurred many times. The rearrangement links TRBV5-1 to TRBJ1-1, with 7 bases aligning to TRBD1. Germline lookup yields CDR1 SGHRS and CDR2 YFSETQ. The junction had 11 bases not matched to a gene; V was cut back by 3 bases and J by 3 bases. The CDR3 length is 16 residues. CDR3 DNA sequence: TGCGCCAGCAGCTACTCAGGGGGACAGTCATACACTGAAGCTTTCTTT. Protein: CASSYSGGQSYTEAFF.

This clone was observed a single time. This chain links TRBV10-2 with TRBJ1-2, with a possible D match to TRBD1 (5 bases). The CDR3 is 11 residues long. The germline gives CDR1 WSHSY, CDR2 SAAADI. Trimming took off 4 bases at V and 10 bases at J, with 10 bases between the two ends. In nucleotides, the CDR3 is TGCGCCAGCAGTGGGGCAGGGCACTACACCTTC. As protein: CASSGAGHYTF.

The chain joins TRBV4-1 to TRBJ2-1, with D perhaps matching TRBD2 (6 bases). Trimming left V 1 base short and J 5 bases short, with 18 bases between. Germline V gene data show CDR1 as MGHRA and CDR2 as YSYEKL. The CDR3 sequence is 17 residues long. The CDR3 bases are TGCGCCAGCAGCCAAGGGTTAGCGCGGGGATTGAACAATGAGCAGTTCTTC. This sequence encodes CASSQGLARGLNNEQFF.

Here the CDR3 DNA reads TGTGCCAGCTCACCCTGGGGGGTGAACACTGAAGCTTTCTTT. It codes for CASSPWGVNTEAFF. This chain links TRBV18 with TRBJ1-1, with D possibly being TRBD1 (5 bases). CDR3 length: 14 residues. Germline assignment: CDR1 KGHSH and CDR2 LQKENI. Trimming removed 3 bases at V and 0 bases at J, with 8 bases between.

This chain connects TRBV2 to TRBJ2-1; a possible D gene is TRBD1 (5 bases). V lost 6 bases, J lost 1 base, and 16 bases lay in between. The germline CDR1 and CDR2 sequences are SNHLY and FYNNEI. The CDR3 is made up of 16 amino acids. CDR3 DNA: TGTGCCAGCAGCACTCAGACAGCAAGTTCCTACAATGAGCAGTTCTTC. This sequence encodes CASSTQTASSYNEQFF.

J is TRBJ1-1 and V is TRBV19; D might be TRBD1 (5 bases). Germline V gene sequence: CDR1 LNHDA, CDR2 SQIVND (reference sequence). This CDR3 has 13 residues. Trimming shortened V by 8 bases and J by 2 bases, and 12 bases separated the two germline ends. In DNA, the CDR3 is TGTGCCAGTGGGTCAGGGTTAAACACTGAAGCTTTCTTT. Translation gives CASGSGLNTEAFF.

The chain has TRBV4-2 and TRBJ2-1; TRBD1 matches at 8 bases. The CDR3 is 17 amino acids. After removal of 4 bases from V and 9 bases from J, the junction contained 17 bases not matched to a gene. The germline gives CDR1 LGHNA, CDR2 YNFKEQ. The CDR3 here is CASSLADQGALNVEQFF. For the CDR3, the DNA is TGTGCCAGCAGCCTAGCAGACCAGGGGGCGCTGAATGTTGAGCAGTTCTTC.

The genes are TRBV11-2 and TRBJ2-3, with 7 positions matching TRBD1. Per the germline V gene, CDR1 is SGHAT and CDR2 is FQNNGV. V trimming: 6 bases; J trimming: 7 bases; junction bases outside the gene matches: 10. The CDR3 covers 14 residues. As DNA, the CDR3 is TGTGCCAGCAGGGGATACCGACAGGGTCATACGCAGTATTTT. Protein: CASRGYRQGHTQYF.

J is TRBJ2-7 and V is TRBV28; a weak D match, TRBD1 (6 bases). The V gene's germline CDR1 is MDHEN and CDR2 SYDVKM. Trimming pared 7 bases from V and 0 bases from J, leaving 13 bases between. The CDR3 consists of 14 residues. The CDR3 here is CASTQQGRSYEQYF. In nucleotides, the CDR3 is TGTGCCAGCACCCAACAGGGCCGCTCCTACGAGCAGTACTTC.

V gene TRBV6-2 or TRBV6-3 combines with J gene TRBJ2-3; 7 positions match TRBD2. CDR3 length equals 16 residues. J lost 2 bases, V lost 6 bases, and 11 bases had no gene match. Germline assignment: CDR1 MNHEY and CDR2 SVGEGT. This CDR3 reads CASSASGGGNTDTQYF. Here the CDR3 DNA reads TGTGCCAGCAGCGCGTCCGGGGGAGGGAACACAGATACGCAGTATTTT.

Written as DNA, the CDR3 is TGTGCCAGCAGACCAACAGGGATGACTGAAGCTTTCTTT. Its translation is CASRPTGMTEAFF. This chain links TRBV27 with TRBJ1-1; tentatively, D is TRBD1 (6 bases). Germline CDR1 and CDR2: MNHEY and SMNVEV (reference sequence). The CDR3 sequence is 13 residues long. Trimming took off 6 bases at V and 5 bases at J, with 13 bases between the two ends.